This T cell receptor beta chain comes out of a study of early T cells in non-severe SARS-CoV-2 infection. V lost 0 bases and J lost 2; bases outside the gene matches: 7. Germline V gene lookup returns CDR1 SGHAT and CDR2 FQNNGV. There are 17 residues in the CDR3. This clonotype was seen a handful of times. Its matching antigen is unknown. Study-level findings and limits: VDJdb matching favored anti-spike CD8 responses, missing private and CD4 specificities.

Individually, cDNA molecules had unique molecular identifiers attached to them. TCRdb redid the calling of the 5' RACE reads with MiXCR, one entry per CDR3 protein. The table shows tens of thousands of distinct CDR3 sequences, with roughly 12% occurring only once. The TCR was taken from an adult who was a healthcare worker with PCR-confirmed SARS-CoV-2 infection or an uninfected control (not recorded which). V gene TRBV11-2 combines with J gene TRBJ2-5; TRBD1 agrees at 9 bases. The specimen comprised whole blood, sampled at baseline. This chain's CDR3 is CASSLDLRTGVQETQYF. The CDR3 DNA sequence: TGTGCCAGCAGCTTAGATCTTCGGACAGGGGTTCAAGAGACCCAGTACTTC.